This T cell receptor beta chain is from a study of T cells in Graves' hyperthyroidism and ophthalmopathy. This clonotype was counted at least ten times. TCR beta CDR3 region amplification was performed from RNA transcripts. First-round RT-PCR of the TCR CDR3 relied on the HTBI primer set. TCRdb recomputed calls from the multiplex PCR reads with MiXCR, one row per CDR3 protein. The sample gives some 360,000 distinct CDR3 sequences, around 14% of which show up once; more than 9.5% is in the top ten. CDR3 size: 17 residues. The trim removed 0 bases at V and 7 bases at J, leaving 7 bases unmatched. In germline, CDR1 is MNHEY, CDR2 SVGEGT.

The chain recombines TRBV6-2 or TRBV6-3 with TRBJ2-1; 12 positions match TRBD2. This sequence was found in a woman aged 60-70 years with Graves' hyperthyroidism. The sample consisted of blood. CDR3 coding DNA: TGTGCCAGCAGTTACTCTCCCGGGACTAGCGGGTTAAATGAGCAGTTCTTC. Encoded protein: CASSYSPGTSGLNEQFF.